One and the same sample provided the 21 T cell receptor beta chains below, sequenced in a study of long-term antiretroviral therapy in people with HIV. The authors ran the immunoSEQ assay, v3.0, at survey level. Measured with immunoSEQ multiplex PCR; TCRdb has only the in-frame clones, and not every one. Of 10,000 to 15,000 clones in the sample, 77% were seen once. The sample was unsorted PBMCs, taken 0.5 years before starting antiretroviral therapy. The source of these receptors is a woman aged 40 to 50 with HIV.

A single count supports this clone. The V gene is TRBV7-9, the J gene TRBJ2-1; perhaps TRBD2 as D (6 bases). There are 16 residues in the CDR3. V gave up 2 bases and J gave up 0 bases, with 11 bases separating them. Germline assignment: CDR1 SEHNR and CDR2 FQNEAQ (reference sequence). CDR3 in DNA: TGTGCCAGCAGCTTAATCGCGGGAAGCTCCTACAATGAGCAGTTCTTC. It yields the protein CASSLIAGSSYNEQFF.

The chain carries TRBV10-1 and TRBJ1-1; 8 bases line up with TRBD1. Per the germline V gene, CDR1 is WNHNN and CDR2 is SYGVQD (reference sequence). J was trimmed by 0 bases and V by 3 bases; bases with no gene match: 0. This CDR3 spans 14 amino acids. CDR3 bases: TGCGCCAGCAGTGACAGGGGGCTGAACACTGAAGCTTTCTTT. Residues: CASSDRGLNTEAFF.

Written as DNA, the CDR3 is TGTGCCAGCAGTTACTCGTCAAAAGGTACCTACGAGCAGTACTTC. Its translation is CASSYSSKGTYEQYF. The chain combines TRBV6-5 with TRBJ2-7; D not resolved. Germline loops: CDR1 MNHEY, CDR2 SVGAGI. This CDR3 comprises 15 residues. With 0 bases removed from V and 2 bases from J, the gap between germline ends came to 11 bases.

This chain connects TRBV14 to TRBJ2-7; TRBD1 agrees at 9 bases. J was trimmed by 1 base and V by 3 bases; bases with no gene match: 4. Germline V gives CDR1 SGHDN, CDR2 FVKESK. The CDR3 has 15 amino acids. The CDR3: CASSHGQGISYEQYF. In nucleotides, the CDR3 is TGTGCCAGCAGCCACGGACAGGGGATATCCTACGAGCAGTACTTC.

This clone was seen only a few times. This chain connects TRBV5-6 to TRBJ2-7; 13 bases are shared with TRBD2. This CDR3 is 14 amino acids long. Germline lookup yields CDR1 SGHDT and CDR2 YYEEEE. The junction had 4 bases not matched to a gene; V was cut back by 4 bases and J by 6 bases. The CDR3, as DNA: TGTGCCAGCAGCCAAACTAGCGGGAGGGTCGAGCAGTACTTC. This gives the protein CASSQTSGRVEQYF.

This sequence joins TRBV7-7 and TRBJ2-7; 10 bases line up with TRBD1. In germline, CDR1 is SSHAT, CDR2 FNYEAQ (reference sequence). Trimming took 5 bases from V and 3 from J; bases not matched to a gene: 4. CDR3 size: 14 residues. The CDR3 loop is CASSQGQGGYEQYF. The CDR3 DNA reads TGTGCCAGCAGCCAAGGACAGGGGGGCTACGAGCAGTACTTC.

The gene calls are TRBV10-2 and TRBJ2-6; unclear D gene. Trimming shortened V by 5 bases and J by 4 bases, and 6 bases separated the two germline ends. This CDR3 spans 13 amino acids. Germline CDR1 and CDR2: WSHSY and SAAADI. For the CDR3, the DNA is TGCGCCAGCAGTCCCCCCGGGGCCAACGTCCTGACTTTC. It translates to CASSPPGANVLTF.

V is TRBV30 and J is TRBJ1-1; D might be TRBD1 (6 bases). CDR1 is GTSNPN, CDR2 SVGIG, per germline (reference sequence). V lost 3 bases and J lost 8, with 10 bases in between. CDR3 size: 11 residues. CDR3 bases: TGTGCCTGGAGCGGGGGCAGCGAAGCTTTCTTT. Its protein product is CAWSGGSEAFF.

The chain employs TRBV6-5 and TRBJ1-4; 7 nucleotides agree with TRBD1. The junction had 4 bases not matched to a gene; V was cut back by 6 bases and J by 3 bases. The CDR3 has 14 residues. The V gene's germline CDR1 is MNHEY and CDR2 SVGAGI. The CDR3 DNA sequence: TGTGCCAGCAGCTTGACAGGGTCTAATGAAAAACTGTTTTTT. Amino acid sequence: CASSLTGSNEKLFF.

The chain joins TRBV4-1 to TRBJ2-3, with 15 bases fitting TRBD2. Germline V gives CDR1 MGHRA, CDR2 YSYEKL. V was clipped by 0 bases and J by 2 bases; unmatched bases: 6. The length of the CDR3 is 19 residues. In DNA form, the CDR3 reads TGCGCCAGCAGCCAAGATGTTGGACTAGCGGGGGGGCTCACAGATACGCAGTATTTT. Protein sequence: CASSQDVGLAGGLTDTQYF.

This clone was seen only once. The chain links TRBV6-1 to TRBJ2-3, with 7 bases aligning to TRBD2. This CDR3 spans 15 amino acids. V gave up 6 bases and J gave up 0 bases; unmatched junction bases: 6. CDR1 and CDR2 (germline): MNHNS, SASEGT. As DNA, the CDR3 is TGTGCCAGCAGGCAGAGCGGGGCTAGCACAGATACGCAGTATTTT. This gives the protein CASRQSGASTDTQYF.

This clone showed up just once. DNA for the CDR3: TGTGCCAGCAGCCGCTACCGGGGGGGTTCGCGCAATGAGCAGTTCTTC. As protein: CASSRYRGGSRNEQFF. V usage is TRBV14 and J usage is TRBJ2-1; 8 bases are a match to TRBD2. Germline V gene data show CDR1 as SGHDN and CDR2 as FVKESK. The CDR3 is 16 residues long. Trimming took 4 bases from V and 6 from J; bases not matched to a gene: 11.

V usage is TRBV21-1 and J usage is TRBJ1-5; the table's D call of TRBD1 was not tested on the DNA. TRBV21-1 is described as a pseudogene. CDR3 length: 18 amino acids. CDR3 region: CASSYKTGFRYSNQPQHF. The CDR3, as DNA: TGTGCCAGCAGCTATAAGACAGGGTTTAGATATAGCAATCAGCCCCAGCATTTT.

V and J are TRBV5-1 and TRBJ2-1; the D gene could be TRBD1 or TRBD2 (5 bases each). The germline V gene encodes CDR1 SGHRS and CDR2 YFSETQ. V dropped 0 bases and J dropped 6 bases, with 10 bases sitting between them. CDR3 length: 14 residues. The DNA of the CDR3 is TGCGCCAGCAGCTTGGTGCAGGGACGCAATGAGCAGTTCTTC. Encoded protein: CASSLVQGRNEQFF.

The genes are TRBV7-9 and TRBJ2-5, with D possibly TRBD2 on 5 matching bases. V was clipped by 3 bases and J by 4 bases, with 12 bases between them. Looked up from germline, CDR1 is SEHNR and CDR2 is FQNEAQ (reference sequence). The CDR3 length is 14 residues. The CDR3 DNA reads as TGTGCCAGCAGCTTCGGGAATGGCGGAGAGACCCAGTACTTC. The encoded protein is CASSFGNGGETQYF.

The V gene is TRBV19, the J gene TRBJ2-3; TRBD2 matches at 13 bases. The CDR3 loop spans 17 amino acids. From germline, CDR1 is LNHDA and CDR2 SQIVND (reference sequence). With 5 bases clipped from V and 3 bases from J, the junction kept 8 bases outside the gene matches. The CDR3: CASSPTGLAGTTDTQYF. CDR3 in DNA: TGTGCCAGTAGTCCCACGGGACTAGCGGGAACTACAGATACGCAGTATTTT.

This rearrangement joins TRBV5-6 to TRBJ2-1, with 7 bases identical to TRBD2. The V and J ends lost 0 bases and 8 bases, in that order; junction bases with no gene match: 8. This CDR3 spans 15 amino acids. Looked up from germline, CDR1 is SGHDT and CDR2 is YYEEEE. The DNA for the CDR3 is TGTGCCAGCAGCTTGGGGTGGGCGGGAGTGGATGAGCAGTTCTTC. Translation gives CASSLGWAGVDEQFF. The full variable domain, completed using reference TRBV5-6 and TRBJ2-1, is DAGVTQSPTHLIKTRGQQVTLRCSPKSGHDTVSWYQQALGQGPQFIFQYYEEEERQRGNFPDRFSGHQFPNYSSELNVNALLLGDSALYLCASSLGWAGVDEQFFGPGTRLTVL.

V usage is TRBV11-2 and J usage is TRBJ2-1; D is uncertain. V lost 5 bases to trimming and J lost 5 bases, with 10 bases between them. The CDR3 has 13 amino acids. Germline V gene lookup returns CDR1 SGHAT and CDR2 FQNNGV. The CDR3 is CASSRNSNNEQFF. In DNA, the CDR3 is TGTGCCAGCAGCCGGAACAGCAACAATGAGCAGTTCTTC.

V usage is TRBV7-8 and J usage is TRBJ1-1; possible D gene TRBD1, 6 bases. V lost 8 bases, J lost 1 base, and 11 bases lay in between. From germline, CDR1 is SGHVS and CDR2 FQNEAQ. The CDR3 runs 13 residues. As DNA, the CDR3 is TGTGCCAGCTCTGGACAGACGAACACTGAAGCTTTCTTT. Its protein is CASSGQTNTEAFF. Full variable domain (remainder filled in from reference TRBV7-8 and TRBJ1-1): GAGVSQSPRYKVAKRGQDVALRCDPISGHVSLFWYQQALGQGPEFLTYFQNEAQLDKSGLPSDRFFAERPEGSVSTLKIQRTQQEDSAVYLCASSGQTNTEAFFGQGTRLTVV.

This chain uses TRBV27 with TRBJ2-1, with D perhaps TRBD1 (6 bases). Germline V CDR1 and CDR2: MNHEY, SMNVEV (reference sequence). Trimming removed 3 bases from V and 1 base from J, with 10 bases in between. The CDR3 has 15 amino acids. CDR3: CASSLGHPSYNEQFF. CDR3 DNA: TGTGCCAGCAGTTTGGGACACCCATCCTACAATGAGCAGTTCTTC.

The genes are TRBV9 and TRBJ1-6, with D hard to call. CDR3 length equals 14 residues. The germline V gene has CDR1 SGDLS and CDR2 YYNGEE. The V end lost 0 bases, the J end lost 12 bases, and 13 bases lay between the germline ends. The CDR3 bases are TGTGCCAGCAGCGTAGGTGGCGTTCCGGGACCCCTCCACTTT. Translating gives CASSVGGVPGPLHF.